What follows are 13 T cell receptor beta chains derived from one specimen sequenced in a study of T cells in Graves' hyperthyroidism and ophthalmopathy. The CDR3 regions of TCR beta were amplified from RNA transcripts. HTBI primers were the set used in a first-round RT-PCR of the TCR CDR3. In TCRdb, the multiplex PCR reads were re-called with MiXCR into one record per CDR3 protein. This sample has fewer than 350,000 distinct CDR3 sequences, with 15% to 20% found just once. The sequencing sample was made of blood. Source of these receptors: a woman aged 40 to 55 with Graves' ophthalmopathy.

This clonotype was counted at least ten times. The chain employs TRBV7-2 and TRBJ1-2; D gene unclear. The CDR3 extends over 13 amino acids. Trimming took 1 base from V and 7 from J, leaving 10 bases between them. CDR1 SGHTA and CDR2 FQGNSA come from the germline V gene. In DNA form, the CDR3 reads TGTGCCAGCAGCTTAGGGGGAAAGGGTGGCTACACCTTC. It encodes CASSLGGKGGYTF. Full variable domain (remainder filled in from reference TRBV7-2 and TRBJ1-2): GAGVSQSPSNKVTEKGKDVELRCDPISGHTALYWYRQSLGQGLEFLIYFQGNSAPDKSGLPSDRFSAERTGGSVSTLTIQRTQQEDSAVYLCASSLGGKGGYTFGSGTRLTVV.

This clonotype was counted ten times or more. The rearrangement joins TRBV6-1 to TRBJ2-6; no clear D gene. Trimming left V 0 bases short and J 2 bases short, with 11 bases between. Germline V gene data show CDR1 as MNHNS and CDR2 as SASEGT. The CDR3 spans 17 residues. CDR3 amino acids: CASSEALEPTGANVLTF. The DNA for the CDR3 is TGTGCCAGCAGTGAAGCGCTCGAGCCAACTGGGGCCAACGTCCTGACTTTC.

This clonotype was picked up many times. The rearrangement joins TRBV5-1 to TRBJ1-1; D is possibly TRBD1 (5 bases). Trimming removed 4 bases at V and 0 bases at J, with 13 bases between. The germline V gene encodes CDR1 SGHRS and CDR2 YFSETQ. The CDR3 consists of 15 residues. In DNA form, the CDR3 reads TGCGCCAGCAGCACTGGACACGTTATGAACACTGAAGCTTTCTTT. This encodes CASSTGHVMNTEAFF.

V and J are TRBV6-1 and TRBJ2-7, with TRBD2 matching over 10 bases. J gave up 0 bases and V 6 bases, and 8 bases lay outside the gene matches. Germline CDR1 and CDR2: MNHNS and SASEGT. CDR3 length: 16 amino acids. For the CDR3, the DNA is TGTGCCAGCAGCCATGGACTAGCGGCCAGCTCCTACGAGCAGTACTTC. Amino acids: CASSHGLAASSYEQYF.

This chain uses TRBV28 with TRBJ1-1, with unresolved D. V shed 4 bases and J shed 6 bases, with 18 bases lying between them. Germline V gene lookup returns CDR1 MDHEN and CDR2 SYDVKM. The CDR3 covers 15 residues. CDR3 sequence: CASSSAGSIFAEAFF. CDR3 nucleotide sequence: TGTGCCAGCAGTTCAGCGGGATCCATATTCGCTGAAGCTTTCTTT.

This chain joins TRBV28 and TRBJ1-2, with 9 positions matching TRBD1. The J segment lost 4 bases and the V segment lost 4 bases, leaving 7 bases of the junction unmatched. Germline V gene lookup returns CDR1 MDHEN and CDR2 SYDVKM. The CDR3 length is 15 residues. CDR3: CASSSSGTGSYGYTF. The CDR3 DNA reads TGTGCCAGCAGTTCTTCCGGGACAGGGAGCTATGGCTACACCTTC.

This clonotype was found many times. The chain recombines TRBV11-2 with TRBJ1-2, with TRBD1 matching over 8 bases. Germline CDR1 and CDR2: SGHAT and FQNNGV. V gave up 5 bases and J gave up 4 bases; unmatched junction bases: 6. The CDR3 runs to 14 residues. The CDR3 sequence is CASSPTGAPYGYTF. The CDR3 coding sequence is TGTGCCAGCAGCCCGACAGGGGCGCCCTATGGCTACACCTTC. Looking up the rest from reference TRBV11-2 and TRBJ1-2 gives the full variable domain: EAGVAQSPRYKIIEKRQSVAFWCNPISGHATLYWYQQILGQGPKLLIQFQNNGVVDDSQLPKDRFSAERLKGVDSTLKIQPAKLEDSAVYLCASSPTGAPYGYTFGSGTRLTVV.

This clonotype was detected many times. This chain uses TRBV2 with TRBJ2-7; 9 bases fit TRBD2. This CDR3 contains 14 residues. Trimming at V came to 6 bases and at J to 5 bases, leaving 8 bases not matched to a gene. From germline, CDR1 is SNHLY and CDR2 FYNNEI. The CDR3 region is CASRTGTSINEQYF. The DNA of the CDR3 is TGTGCCAGCAGAACCGGGACTAGCATCAACGAGCAGTACTTC.

At least ten counts were recorded for this clonotype. The CDR3 DNA reads TGTGCCAGCAGTGAAAGGTGGCTAGCGGGAGTCACCGGGGAGCTGTTTTTT. It encodes CASSERWLAGVTGELFF. The chain combines TRBV2 with TRBJ2-2; 10 nucleotides line up with TRBD2. The length of the CDR3 is 17 residues. Germline V gene sequence: CDR1 SNHLY, CDR2 FYNNEI. With V trimmed by 2 bases and J by 4 bases, 7 bases remained unmatched.

At least ten counts were recorded for this clonotype. The chain links TRBV2 to TRBJ1-5, with TRBD1 matching 9 bases. Germline trimming cut 7 bases from V and 5 bases from J; bases unmatched to any gene: 6. CDR1 and CDR2 (germline): SNHLY, FYNNEI. The CDR3 extends over 14 amino acids. CDR3 coding DNA: TGTGCCAGCACGCGGGACAGGGACTATCAGCCCCAGCATTTT. Amino acids: CASTRDRDYQPQHF.

The sample holds many counts of this clonotype. The rearrangement uses TRBV20-1 and TRBJ1-1; 7 bases line up with TRBD1. The V and J ends lost 4 bases and 7 bases, in that order; junction bases with no gene match: 9. From germline, CDR1 is DFQATT and CDR2 SNEGSKA (reference sequence). This CDR3 has 13 residues. DNA for the CDR3: TGCAGTGCTACCTCACAGGGGATCATTGAAGCTTTCTTT. As protein: CSATSQGIIEAFF.

This clonotype was counted many times. The chain joins TRBV29-1 to TRBJ1-2; TRBD1 is a possible D gene (5 bases). Germline V gene lookup returns CDR1 SQVTM and CDR2 ANQGSEA. CDR3 size: 10 residues. V was trimmed by 6 bases and J by 10 bases, leaving 12 bases between them. CDR3 amino acids: CSVTGAPYTF. Written as DNA, the CDR3 is TGCAGCGTGACCGGGGCTCCCTACACCTTC.

This clonotype was observed at least ten times. At one end the junction does not follow the germline gene, possibly because of a read error. The chain joins TRBV7-9 to TRBJ2-2; maybe TRBD2 (6 bases). CDR3 length: 12 amino acids. Germline CDR1 reads SEHNR; CDR2 reads FQNEAQ (reference sequence). The CDR3 DNA follows: TGTGCCAGCAGCTTATCGGCCGGGGGGCTGTTTTTT. This gives the protein CASSLSAGGLFF.